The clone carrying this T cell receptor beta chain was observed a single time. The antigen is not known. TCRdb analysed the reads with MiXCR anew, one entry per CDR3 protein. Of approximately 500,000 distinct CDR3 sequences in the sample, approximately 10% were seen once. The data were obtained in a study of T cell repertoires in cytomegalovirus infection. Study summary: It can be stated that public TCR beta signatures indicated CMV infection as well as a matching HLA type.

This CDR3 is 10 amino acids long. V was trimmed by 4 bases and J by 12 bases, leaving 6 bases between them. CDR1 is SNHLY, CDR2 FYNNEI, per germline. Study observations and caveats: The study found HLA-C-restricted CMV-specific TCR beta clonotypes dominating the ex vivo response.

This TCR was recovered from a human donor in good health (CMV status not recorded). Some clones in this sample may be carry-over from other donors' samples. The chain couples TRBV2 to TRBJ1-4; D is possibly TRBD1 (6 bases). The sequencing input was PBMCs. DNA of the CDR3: TGTGCCAGCAGTGGGACAGAACTGTTTTTT. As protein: CASSGTELFF.